This T cell receptor beta chain emerged from a study of T cell changes during pregnancy in multiple sclerosis. Generated by immunoSEQ multiplex PCR, the TCRdb table keeps only in-frame clones and is missing some. The sample has about 41,000 clones, roughly nine tenths seen once; the top ten hold 0.55% to 0.7%. CDR1 is LGHNA, CDR2 YNFKEQ, per germline. This CDR3 region has 15 residues. V lost 4 bases to trimming and J lost 5 bases, with 16 bases between them. The TCR sequence derives from a female donor with multiple sclerosis, enrolled in a pregnancy study. The chain recombines TRBV4-2 with TRBJ2-3; D might be TRBD2 (6 bases). The starting material was CD4+ T cells from peripheral blood mononuclear cells, obtained in the first trimester of pregnancy. The CDR3 coding sequence is TGTGCCAGCAGCCTATCTAGCGCGGGGAAAGATACGCAGTATTTT. This codes for CASSLSSAGKDTQYF.